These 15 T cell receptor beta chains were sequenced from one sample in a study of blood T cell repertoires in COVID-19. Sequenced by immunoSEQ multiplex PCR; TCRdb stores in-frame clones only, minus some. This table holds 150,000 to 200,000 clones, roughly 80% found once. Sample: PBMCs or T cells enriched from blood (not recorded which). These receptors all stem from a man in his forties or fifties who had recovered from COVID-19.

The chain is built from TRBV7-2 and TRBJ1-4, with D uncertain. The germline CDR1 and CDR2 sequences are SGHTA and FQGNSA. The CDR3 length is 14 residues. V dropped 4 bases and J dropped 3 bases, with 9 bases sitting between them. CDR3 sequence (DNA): TGTGCCAGCAGCTACGGGTACGCTAATGAAAAACTGTTTTTT. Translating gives CASSYGYANEKLFF.

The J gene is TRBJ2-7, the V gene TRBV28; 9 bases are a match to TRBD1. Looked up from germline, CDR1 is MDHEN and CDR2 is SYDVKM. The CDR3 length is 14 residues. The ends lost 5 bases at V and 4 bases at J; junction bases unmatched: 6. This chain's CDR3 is CASSNRDRVYEQYF. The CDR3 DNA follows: TGTGCCAGCAGTAACCGGGACAGGGTTTACGAGCAGTACTTC.

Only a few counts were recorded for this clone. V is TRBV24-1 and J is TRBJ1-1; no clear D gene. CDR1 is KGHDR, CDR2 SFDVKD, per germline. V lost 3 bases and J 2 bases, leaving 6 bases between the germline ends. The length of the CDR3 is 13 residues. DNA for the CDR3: TGTGCCACCAGTGATGAGGGTAACACTGAAGCTTTCTTT. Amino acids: CATSDEGNTEAFF.

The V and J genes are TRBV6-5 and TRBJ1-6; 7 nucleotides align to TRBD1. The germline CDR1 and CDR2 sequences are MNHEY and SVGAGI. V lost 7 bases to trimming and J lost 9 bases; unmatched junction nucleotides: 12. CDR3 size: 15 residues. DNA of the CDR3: TGTGCCAGCATCGAGGGACAGCCCTATGGTTCACCCCTCCACTTT. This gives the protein CASIEGQPYGSPLHF.

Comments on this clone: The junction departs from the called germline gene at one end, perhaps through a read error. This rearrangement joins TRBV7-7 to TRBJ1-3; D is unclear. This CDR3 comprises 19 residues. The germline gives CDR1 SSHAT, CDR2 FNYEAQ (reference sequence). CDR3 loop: CASSLGMSSFPYSGNTIYF. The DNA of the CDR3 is TGTGCTAGCAGCTTAGGCATGAGTTCCTTCCCTTACTCTGGAAACACCATATATTTT.

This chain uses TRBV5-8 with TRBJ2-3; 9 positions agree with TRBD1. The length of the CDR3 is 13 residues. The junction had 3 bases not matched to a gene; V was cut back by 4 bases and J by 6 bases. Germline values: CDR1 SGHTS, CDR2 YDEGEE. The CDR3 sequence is CASSQDRGDTQYF. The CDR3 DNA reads TGTGCCAGCAGCCAAGACAGGGGGGATACGCAGTATTTT.

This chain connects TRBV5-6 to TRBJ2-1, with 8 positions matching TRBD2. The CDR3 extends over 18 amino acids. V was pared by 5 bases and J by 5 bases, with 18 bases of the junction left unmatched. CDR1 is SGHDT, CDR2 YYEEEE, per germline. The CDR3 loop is CASSPFRGWGRGDNEQFF. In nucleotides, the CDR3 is TGTGCCAGCAGTCCATTTCGGGGATGGGGGCGGGGGGACAATGAGCAGTTCTTC.

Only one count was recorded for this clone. The CDR3 loop is CASSYGTANSPLHF. In nucleotides, the CDR3 is TGTGCCAGCAGCTACGGGACAGCTAATTCACCCCTCCACTTT. The J gene is TRBJ1-6, the V gene TRBV7-2; 7 bases fit TRBD1. With V trimmed by 4 bases and J by 6 bases, 3 bases remained unmatched. This CDR3 comprises 14 residues. From germline, CDR1 is SGHTA and CDR2 FQGNSA.

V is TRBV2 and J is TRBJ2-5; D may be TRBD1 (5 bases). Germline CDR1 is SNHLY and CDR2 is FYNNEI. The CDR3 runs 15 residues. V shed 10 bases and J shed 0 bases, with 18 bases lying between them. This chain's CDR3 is CATQSAGSYQETQYF. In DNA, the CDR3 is TGTGCCACCCAGTCGGCAGGGTCGTACCAAGAGACCCAGTACTTC.

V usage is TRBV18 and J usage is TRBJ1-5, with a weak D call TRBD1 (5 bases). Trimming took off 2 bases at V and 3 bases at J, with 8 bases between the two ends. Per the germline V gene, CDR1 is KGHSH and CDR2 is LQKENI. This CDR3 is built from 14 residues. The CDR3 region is CASSPSGPNQPQHF. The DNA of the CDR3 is TGTGCCAGCTCACCATCAGGGCCCAATCAGCCCCAGCATTTT.

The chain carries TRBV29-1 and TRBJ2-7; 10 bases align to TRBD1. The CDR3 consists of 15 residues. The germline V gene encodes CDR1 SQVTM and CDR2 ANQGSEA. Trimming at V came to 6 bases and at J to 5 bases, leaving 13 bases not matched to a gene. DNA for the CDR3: TGCAGCGTCCGCTTGCGGGACAGGGGAGAGAACGAGCAGTACTTC. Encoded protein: CSVRLRDRGENEQYF.

The CDR3 spells CASRNLDYGYTF. The CDR3, as DNA: TGTGCCAGCAGAAATTTAGACTATGGCTACACCTTC. The chain employs TRBV27 and TRBJ1-2, with D uncertain. CDR1 and CDR2 from the germline V gene are MNHEY and SMNVEV (reference sequence). V was clipped by 6 bases and J by 3 bases, with 8 bases between them. CDR3 length: 12 amino acids.

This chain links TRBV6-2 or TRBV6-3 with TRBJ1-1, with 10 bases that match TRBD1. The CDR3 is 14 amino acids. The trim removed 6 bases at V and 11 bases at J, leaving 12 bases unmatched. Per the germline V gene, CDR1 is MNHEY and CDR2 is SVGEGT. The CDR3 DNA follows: TGTGCCAGCAGCCCAACCCGACAGGGGGCTTCGGCTTTCTTT. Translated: CASSPTRQGASAFF.

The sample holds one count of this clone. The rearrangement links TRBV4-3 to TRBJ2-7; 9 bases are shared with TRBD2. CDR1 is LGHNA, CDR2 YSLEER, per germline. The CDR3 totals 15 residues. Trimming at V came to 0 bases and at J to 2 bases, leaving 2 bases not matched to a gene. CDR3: CASSQDSGGPYEQYF. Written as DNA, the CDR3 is TGCGCCAGCAGCCAAGATAGCGGGGGTCCCTACGAGCAGTACTTC.

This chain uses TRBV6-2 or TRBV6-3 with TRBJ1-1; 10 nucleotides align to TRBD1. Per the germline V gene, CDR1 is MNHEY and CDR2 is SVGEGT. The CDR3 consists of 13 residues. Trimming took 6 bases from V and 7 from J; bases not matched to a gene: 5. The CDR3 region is CASSSTGGVEAFF. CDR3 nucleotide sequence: TGTGCCAGCAGCTCGACAGGGGGCGTTGAAGCTTTCTTT.